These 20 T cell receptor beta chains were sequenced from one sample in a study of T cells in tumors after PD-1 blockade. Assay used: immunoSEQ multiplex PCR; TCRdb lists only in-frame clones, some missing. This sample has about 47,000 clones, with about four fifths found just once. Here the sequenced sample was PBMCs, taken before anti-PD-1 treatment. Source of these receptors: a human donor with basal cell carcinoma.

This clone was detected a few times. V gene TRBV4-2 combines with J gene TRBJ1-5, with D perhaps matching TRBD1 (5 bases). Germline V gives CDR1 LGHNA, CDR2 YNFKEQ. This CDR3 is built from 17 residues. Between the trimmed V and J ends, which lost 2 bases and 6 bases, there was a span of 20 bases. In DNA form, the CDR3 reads TGTGCCAGCAGCCAACACCTTCGGGGGGATAAGCTTCAGCCCCAGCATTTT. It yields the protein CASSQHLRGDKLQPQHF.

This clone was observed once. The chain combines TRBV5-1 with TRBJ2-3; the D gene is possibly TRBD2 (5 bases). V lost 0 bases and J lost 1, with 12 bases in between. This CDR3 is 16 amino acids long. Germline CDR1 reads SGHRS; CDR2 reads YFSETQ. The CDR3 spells CASSLVARKGTDTQYF. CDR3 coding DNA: TGCGCCAGCAGCTTGGTAGCGAGAAAAGGCACAGATACGCAGTATTTT. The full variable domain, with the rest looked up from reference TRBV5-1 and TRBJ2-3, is KAGVTQTPRYLIKTRGQQVTLSCSPISGHRSVSWYQQTPGQGLQFLFEYFSETQRNKGNFPGRFSGRQFSNSRSEMNVSTLELGDSALYLCASSLVARKGTDTQYFGPGTRLTVL.

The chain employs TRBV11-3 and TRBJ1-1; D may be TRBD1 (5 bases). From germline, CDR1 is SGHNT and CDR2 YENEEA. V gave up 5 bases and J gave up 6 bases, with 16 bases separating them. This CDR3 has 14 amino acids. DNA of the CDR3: TGTGCCAGCAGCCCGGGACCCCCTGGAGCTGAAGCTTTCTTT. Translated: CASSPGPPGAEAFF. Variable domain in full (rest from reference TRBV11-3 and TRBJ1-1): EAGVVQSPRYKIIEKKQPVAFWCNPISGHNTLYWYLQNLGQGPELLIRYENEEAVDDSQLPKDRFSAERLKGVDSTLKIQPAELGDSAVYLCASSPGPPGAEAFFGQGTRLTVV.

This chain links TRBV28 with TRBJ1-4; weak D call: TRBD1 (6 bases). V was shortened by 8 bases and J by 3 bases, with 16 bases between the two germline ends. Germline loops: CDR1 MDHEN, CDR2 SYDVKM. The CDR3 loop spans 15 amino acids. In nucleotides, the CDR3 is TGTGCCAGCGTCTCCGGGGGGCGAGCTAATGAAAAACTGTTTTTT. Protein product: CASVSGGRANEKLFF.

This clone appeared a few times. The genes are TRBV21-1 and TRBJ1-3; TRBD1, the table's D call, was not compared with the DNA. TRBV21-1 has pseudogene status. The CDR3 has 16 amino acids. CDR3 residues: CASTSGGTGCGNTIYF. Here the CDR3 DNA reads TGTGCCAGCACCTCAGGAGGGACAGGCTGTGGAAACACCATATATTTT.

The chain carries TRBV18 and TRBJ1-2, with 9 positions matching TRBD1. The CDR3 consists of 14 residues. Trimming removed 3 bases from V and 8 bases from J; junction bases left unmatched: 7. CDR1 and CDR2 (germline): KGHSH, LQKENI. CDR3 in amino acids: CASSPGTGLGGYTF. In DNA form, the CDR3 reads TGTGCCAGCTCACCGGGGACAGGGCTAGGCGGCTACACCTTC.

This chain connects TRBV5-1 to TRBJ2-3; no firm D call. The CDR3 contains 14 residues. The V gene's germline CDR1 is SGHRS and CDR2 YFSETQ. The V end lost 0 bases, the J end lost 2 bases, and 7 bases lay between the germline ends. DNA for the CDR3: TGCGCCAGCAGCTTGGACAGAGTCACAGATACGCAGTATTTT. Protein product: CASSLDRVTDTQYF.

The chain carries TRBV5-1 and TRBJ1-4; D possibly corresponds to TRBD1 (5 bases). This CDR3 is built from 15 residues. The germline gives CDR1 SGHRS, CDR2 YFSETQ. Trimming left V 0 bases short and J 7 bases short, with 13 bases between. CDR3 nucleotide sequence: TGCGCCAGCAGCTTGGCCGGAGGGGAAGGTGAAAAACTGTTTTTT. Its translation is CASSLAGGEGEKLFF. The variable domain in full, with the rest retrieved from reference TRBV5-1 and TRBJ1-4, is KAGVTQTPRYLIKTRGQQVTLSCSPISGHRSVSWYQQTPGQGLQFLFEYFSETQRNKGNFPGRFSGRQFSNSRSEMNVSTLELGDSALYLCASSLAGGEGEKLFFGSGTQLSVL.

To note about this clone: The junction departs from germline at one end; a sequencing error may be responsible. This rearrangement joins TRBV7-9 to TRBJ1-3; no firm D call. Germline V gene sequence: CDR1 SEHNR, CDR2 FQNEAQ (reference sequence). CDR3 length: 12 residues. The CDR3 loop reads CASSSQGSRATF. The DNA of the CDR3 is TGTGCCAGCAGCTCCCAAGGCAGTAGGGCGACGTTT.

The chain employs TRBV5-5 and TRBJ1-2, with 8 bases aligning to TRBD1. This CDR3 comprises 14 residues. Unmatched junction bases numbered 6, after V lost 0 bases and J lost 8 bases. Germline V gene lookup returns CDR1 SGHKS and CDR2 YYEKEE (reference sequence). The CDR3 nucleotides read TGTGCCAGCAGCTTGGCGTCAGGGGGCGAAGGCTACACCTTC. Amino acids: CASSLASGGEGYTF.

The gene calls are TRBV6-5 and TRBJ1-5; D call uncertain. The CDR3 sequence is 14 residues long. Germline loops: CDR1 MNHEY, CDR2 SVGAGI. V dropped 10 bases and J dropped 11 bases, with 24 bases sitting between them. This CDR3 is CATSKEGPRGAQHF. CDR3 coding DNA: TGTGCCACCTCGAAGGAGGGCCCGCGCGGAGCCCAGCATTTT.

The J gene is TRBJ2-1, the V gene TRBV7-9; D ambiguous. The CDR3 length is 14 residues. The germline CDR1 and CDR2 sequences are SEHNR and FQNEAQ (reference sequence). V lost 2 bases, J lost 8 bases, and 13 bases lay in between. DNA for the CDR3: TGTGCCAGCAGCTTAATTCGAGAGACCTATGAGCAGTTCTTC. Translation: CASSLIRETYEQFF.

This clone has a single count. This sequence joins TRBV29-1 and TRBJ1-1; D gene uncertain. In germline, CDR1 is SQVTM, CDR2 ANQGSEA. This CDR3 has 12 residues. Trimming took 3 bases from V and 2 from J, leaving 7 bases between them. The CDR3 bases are TGCAGCGTTGACCGAGGAAACACTGAAGCTTTCTTT. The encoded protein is CSVDRGNTEAFF. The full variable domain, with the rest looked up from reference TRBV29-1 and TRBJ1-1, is SAVISQKPSRDICQRGTSLTIQCQVDSQVTMMFWYRQQPGQSLTLIATANQGSEATYESGFVIDKFPISRPNLTFSTLTVSNMSPEDSSIYLCSVDRGNTEAFFGQGTRLTVV.

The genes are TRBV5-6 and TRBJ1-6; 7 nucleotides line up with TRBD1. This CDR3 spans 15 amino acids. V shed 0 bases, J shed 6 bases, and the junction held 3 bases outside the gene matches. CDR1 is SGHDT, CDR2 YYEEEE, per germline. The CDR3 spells CASSLGQGVNSPLHF. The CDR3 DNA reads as TGTGCCAGCAGCTTGGGACAGGGAGTTAATTCACCCCTCCACTTT.

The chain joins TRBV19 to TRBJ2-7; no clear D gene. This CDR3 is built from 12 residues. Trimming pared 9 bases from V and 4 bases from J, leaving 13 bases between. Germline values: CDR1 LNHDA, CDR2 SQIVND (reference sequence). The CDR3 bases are TGTGCCAGGGGGAAGCAGGAATACGAGCAGTACTTC. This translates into CARGKQEYEQYF.

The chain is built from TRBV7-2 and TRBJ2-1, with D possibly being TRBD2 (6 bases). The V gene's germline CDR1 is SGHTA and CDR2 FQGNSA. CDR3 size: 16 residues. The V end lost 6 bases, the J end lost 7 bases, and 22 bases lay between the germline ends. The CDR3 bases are TGTGCCAGCAGTAGGACCGAGGGACTCCGACCAAATGAGCAGTTCTTC. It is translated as CASSRTEGLRPNEQFF.

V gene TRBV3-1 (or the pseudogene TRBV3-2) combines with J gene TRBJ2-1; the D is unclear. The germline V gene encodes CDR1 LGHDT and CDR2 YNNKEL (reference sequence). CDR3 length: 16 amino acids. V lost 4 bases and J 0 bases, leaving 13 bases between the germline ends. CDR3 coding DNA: TGTGCCAGCAGCCCCTCTTTAGAGTCCTCCTACAATGAGCAGTTCTTC. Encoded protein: CASSPSLESSYNEQFF.

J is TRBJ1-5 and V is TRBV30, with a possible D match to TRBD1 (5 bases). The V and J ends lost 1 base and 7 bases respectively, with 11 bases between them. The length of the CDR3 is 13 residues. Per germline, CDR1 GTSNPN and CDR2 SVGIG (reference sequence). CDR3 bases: TGTGCCTGGAGTGAAGGGGTAAGGCAGCCCCAGCATTTT. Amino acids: CAWSEGVRQPQHF.

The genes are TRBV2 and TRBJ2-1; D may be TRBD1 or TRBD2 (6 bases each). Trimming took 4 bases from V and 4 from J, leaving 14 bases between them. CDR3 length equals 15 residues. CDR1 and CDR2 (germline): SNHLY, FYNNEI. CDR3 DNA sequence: TGTGCCAGCAGTGCCGATGGGGGGCCTTACAATGAGCAGTTCTTC. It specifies CASSADGGPYNEQFF.

CDR3 loop: CASSAGTGWVGANVLTF. CDR3 nucleotides: TGCGCCAGCAGCGCCGGGACAGGGTGGGTTGGGGCCAACGTCCTGACTTTC. The chain uses TRBV5-1 and TRBJ2-6; 9 bases line up with TRBD1. Germline values: CDR1 SGHRS, CDR2 YFSETQ. The trim removed 4 bases at V and 3 bases at J, leaving 8 bases unmatched. CDR3 length equals 17 residues.